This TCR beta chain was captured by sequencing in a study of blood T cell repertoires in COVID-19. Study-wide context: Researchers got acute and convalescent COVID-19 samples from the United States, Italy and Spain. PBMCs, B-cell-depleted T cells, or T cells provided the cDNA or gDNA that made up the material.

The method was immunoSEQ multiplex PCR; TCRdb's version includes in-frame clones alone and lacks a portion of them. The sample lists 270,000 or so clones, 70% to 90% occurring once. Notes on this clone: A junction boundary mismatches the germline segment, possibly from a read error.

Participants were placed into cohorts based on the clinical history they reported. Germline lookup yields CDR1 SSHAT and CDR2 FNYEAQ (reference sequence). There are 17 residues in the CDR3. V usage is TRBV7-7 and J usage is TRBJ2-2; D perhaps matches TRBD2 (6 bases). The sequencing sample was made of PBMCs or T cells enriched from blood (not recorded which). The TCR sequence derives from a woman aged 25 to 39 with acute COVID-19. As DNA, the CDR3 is TGTGCTAGCAGCTTAGGACGGCAGGGAGGGAACACCGGGGAGCTGTTTTTT. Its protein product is CASSLGRQGGNTGELFF. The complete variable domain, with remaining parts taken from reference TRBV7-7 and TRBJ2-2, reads GAGVSQSPRYKVTKRGQDVTLRCDPISSHATLYWYQQALGQGPEFLTYFNYEAQPDKSGLPSDRFSAERPEGSISTLTIQRTEQRDSAMYRCASSLGRQGGNTGELFFGEGSRLTVL.